This T cell receptor (beta chain) was observed in a study of blood T cell repertoires in COVID-19. At the level of the study: The United States, Italy and Spain supplied acute and convalescent COVID-19 samples. PBMCs, B-cell-depleted T cells, or T cells provided the cDNA or gDNA that made up the material.

This clone was detected only once. The length of the CDR3 is 15 residues. Germline V gene sequence: CDR1 MRHNA, CDR2 SNTAGT. Trimming cost V 2 bases and J 5 bases, with 15 bases left between them. Source study methods: It was from reference gene primer amplification that nucleated cell counts were estimated. Clones were sequenced by immunoSEQ multiplex PCR, and TCRdb holds only the in-frame ones, with some missing. D and trimming come from the DNA, and the V and J calls and clone size come from that table. The sample records under 300,000 clones, approximately 82% being singletons. Input material: peripheral blood. This chain links TRBV6-4 with TRBJ1-1; tentative D call: TRBD1 (5 bases). The sequence was obtained from a woman between 18 and 30 years old with acute or convalescent COVID-19. The CDR3 coding sequence is TGTGCCAGCAGTGACGGCCCAGGGCTGGGTACTGAAGCTTTCTTT. This encodes CASSDGPGLGTEAFF.